This T cell receptor (beta chain) was recovered during a study of control samples from healthy donors and cancer patients. Per germline, CDR1 LNHDA and CDR2 SQIVND (reference sequence). Trimming cost V 8 bases and J 3 bases, with 11 bases left between them. This CDR3 comprises 13 residues. Assay: immunoSEQ multiplex PCR; the TCRdb copy retains only in-frame clones and omits some. The sample yields approximately 52,000 clones, roughly 90% seen once. The clonotype comes from a man aged 45 to 65 in good health. The sample comprised blood. The V gene is TRBV19, the J gene TRBJ2-4, with D possibly being TRBD1 or TRBD2 (5 bases each). The CDR3 spells CASLGGGKNIQYF. CDR3 DNA: TGTGCCAGTCTAGGTGGGGGCAAAAACATTCAGTACTTC.